This entry features one T cell receptor (beta chain) sequence. Its antigen is still unknown. Sequencing was performed with immunoSEQ multiplex PCR; in TCRdb, only in-frame clones are kept and a portion is missing. The sample lists hundreds of thousands of clones; around four fifths were seen once. This sample stems from a study of cytomegalovirus exposure and HLA in healthy donors. Study results and caveats: Reports indicated that the classifier achieved high specificity and sensitivity in diagnosing cytomegalovirus status. Subsequent analysis revealed that first-cohort TCR clusters tended to co-occur in the roughly 120 validation repertoires.

This CDR3 is 15 amino acids long. The V gene end was trimmed by 0 bases and the J gene end by 3 bases; junction bases not matched to a gene: 3. From germline, CDR1 is SGHRS and CDR2 YFSETQ. The chain uses TRBV5-1 and TRBJ1-5; TRBD1 agrees at 7 bases. This TCR was recovered from a young woman in good health and CMV-seronegative. Sequencing was done on a sample of PBMCs. CDR3 in amino acids: CASSLEGAINQPQHF. DNA of the CDR3: TGCGCCAGCAGCTTGGAGGGGGCGATCAATCAGCCCCAGCATTTT.